This is a list of T cell receptor beta chains from one sample in a study of T cells in Graves' hyperthyroidism and ophthalmopathy. TCRdb passed the multiplex PCR reads through MiXCR, listing each CDR3 protein once. The data show more than 300,000 distinct CDR3 sequences, with around 13% seen just once and around 20% held by the top ten. The sequenced sample was blood. The receptors shown here come from a woman aged 30 to 39 with Graves' ophthalmopathy. The CDR3 runs from the conserved cysteine through the conserved F or W. D genes are given only for firm matches. A clone size is listed for some rows: how often the clone was seen (once, few, many), or a class if it is expanded.

clone size	V gene	J gene	D gene	CDR3 protein	CDR3 DNA
many	TRBV20-1	TRBJ1-2	TRBD1	CSVGPPQGVHGYTF	TGCAGTGTCGGCCCTCCACAGGGGGTGCATGGCTACACCTTC
many	TRBV10-3	TRBJ2-3	NA	CAISGTGYTDTQYF	TGTGCCATCAGTGGAACGGGGTACACAGATACGCAGTATTTT
NA	TRBV3-1	TRBJ2-1	TRBD2	CASSQIVLAGGVEQFF	TGTGCCAGCAGCCAAATTGTTCTAGCGGGAGGGGTAGAGCAGTTCTTC
few	TRBV10-2	TRBJ2-4	NA	CASSDAVNGGNIQYF	TGCGCCAGCAGTGATGCAGTGAATGGTGGAAACATTCAGTACTTC
many	TRBV5-1	TRBJ2-2	TRBD2	CASSLVPTSGGANTGELFF	TGCGCCAGCAGCTTGGTACCTACTAGCGGGGGAGCGAACACCGGGGAGCTGTTTTTT
few	TRBV5-8	TRBJ1-4	NA	CASSGDSAATNEKLFF	TGTGCCAGCAGTGGTGACAGCGCAGCAACTAATGAAAAACTGTTTTTT
many	TRBV5-1	TRBJ2-5	NA	CASSLLGQGQETQYF	TGCGCCAGCAGCTTGTTGGGTCAGGGGCAAGAGACCCAGTACTTC
many	TRBV18	TRBJ2-5	TRBD2	CASSPGASGQETQYF	TGTGCCAGCTCACCTGGGGCTAGCGGGCAAGAGACCCAGTACTTC
many	TRBV7-6	TRBJ1-3	NA	CASSLGSGLVTIYF	TGTGCCAGCAGCTTAGGGTCGGGCCTTGTAACCATATATTTT
NA	TRBV5-4	TRBJ2-7	NA	CASSKGPTYEQYF	TGTGCCAGCAGCAAGGGACCGACCTACGAGCAGTACTTC
few	TRBV20-1	TRBJ1-3	NA	CSATPGRSGHKTDTIYF	TGCAGTGCTACACCTGGCCGCTCGGGTCATAAAACAGACACCATATATTTT
few	TRBV19	TRBJ1-5	NA	CASRDLANNQPQHF	TGTGCCAGTAGGGACCTGGCCAACAATCAGCCCCAGCATTTT
many	TRBV6-5	TRBJ2-7	NA	CASSYAHRGEQYF	TGTGCCAGCAGTTACGCCCATAGAGGCGAGCAGTACTTC
many	TRBV20-1	TRBJ2-2	TRBD2	CSARSNLAGENTGELFF	TGCAGTGCTAGATCGAATCTAGCGGGGGAGAACACCGGGGAGCTGTTTTTT
NA	TRBV9	TRBJ2-1	NA	CASSPRAGSYNEQFF	TGTGCCAGCAGCCCGCGGGCTGGCTCCTACAATGAGCAGTTCTTC
many	TRBV30	TRBJ1-6	NA	CAWRDSLNSPLHF	TGTGCCTGGAGGGACAGCCTTAATTCACCCCTCCACTTT
many	TRBV20-1	TRBJ1-6	NA	CSASQTANSPLHF	TGCAGTGCTAGTCAGACAGCTAATTCACCCCTCCACTTT
many	TRBV5-1	TRBJ1-1	NA	CASSIGQNTEAFF	TGCGCCAGCAGCATAGGACAGAACACTGAAGCTTTCTTT
many	TRBV12-3/TRBV12-4	TRBJ2-4	TRBD1	CASSRGQGVNIQYF	TGTGCCAGCAGTCGCGGACAGGGGGTAAACATTCAGTACTTC
few	TRBV7-9	TRBJ2-7	NA	CAGSSSSEQYF	TGTGCCGGCAGCTCCTCGTCTGAGCAGTACTTC
many	TRBV28	TRBJ2-7	NA	CASSRQTGNYEQYF	TGTGCCAGCAGTCGGCAGACAGGAAACTACGAGCAGTACTTC
many	TRBV12-3/TRBV12-4	TRBJ2-1	TRBD2	CASSPRLAGDNEQFF	TGTGCCAGCAGTCCGAGACTAGCGGGGGACAATGAGCAGTTCTTC
NA	TRBV7-9	TRBJ1-2	NA	CASSSPEGSQYGYTF	TGTGCCAGCAGCTCCCCCGAAGGGTCCCAATATGGCTACACCTTC